The rows below give T cell receptor beta chains drawn from one sample of a study of blood T cell repertoires in COVID-19. Sequencing used immunoSEQ multiplex PCR; TCRdb keeps in-frame clones, though not all of them. The sample records just over 80,000 clones, around 81% being singletons. Material: peripheral blood. Source of these receptors: a man aged 80 or over with acute or convalescent COVID-19. The CDR3 runs from the conserved cysteine through the conserved F or W. Fields, in order: D gene, J gene, V gene, clone size, CDR3 DNA, CDR3 protein. The D gene is left open where the match is weak. Only part of the rows carry a size: once, few, many, or a class if the clone is expanded.

TRBD1,TRBJ1-2,TRBV5-1,many,TGCGCCAGCAGCTTGGAAGGGGGCTACTATGGCTACACCTTC,CASSLEGGYYGYTF
-,TRBJ2-3,TRBV30,-,TGTGCCTGGAATCCTCTTGGGAGGGGGGTGCCAGATACGCAGTATTTT,CAWNPLGRGVPDTQYF
-,TRBJ1-1,TRBV2,once,TGTGCCAGCAGTGAGCAGGGGCTTATGAACACTGAAGCTTTCTTT,CASSEQGLMNTEAFF
TRBD2,TRBJ2-7,TRBV11-2,-,TGTGCCAGCAGCTTAGGACTAGCGGCTGAATACGAGCAGTACTTC,CASSLGLAAEYEQYF
-,TRBJ1-4,TRBV28,-,TGTGCCAGCAGTTTAACAGGACAGCCTGAAAAACTGTTTTTT,CASSLTGQPEKLFF
-,TRBJ1-6,TRBV11-1,-,TGTGCCAGCAGCCCGGGACTCTATAATTCACCCCTCCACTTT,CASSPGLYNSPLHF
-,TRBJ1-5,TRBV10-3,-,TGTGCCATCACAGGGGATAGCAATCAGCCCCAGCATTTT,CAITGDSNQPQHF
-,TRBJ1-6,TRBV7-9,-,TGTGCCAGCAGCCCCCGGACAGATTGGGATTCACCCCTCCACTTT,CASSPRTDWDSPLHF
-,TRBJ1-2,TRBV2,-,TGTGCCAGCACCAAAGGGGAAGGGTATGGCTACACCTTC,CASTKGEGYGYTF
TRBD2,TRBJ2-3,TRBV2,-,TGTGCCAGCAGGGCGGGAGGTACAGATACGCAGTATTTT,CASRAGGTDTQYF
TRBD1,TRBJ1-2,TRBV7-2,-,TGTGCCAGCAGCTTAGGTGGAGGGACAGACGATGGCTACACCTTC,CASSLGGGTDDGYTF
TRBD2,TRBJ2-1,TRBV19,-,TGTGCCAGTAGTACCGGGACAGTAGCGGGAGGCGGGAACAATGAGCAGTTCTTC,CASSTGTVAGGGNNEQFF
TRBD1,TRBJ2-7,TRBV27,-,TGTGCCAGCAGTTTATCTTCGACAGGGAAACAGTACTTC,CASSLSSTGKQYF
-,TRBJ2-1,TRBV6-2/TRBV6-3,-,TGTGCCAGCAGTTACCGTCGGGACAAAAGGAGCTCCTACAATGAGCAGTTCTTC,CASSYRRDKRSSYNEQFF
TRBD1,TRBJ1-4,TRBV4-1,-,TGCGCCAGCAGCCAAGACAGGGGGAGGACTAATGAAAAACTGTTTTTT,CASSQDRGRTNEKLFF
-,TRBJ1-6,TRBV7-2,-,TGTGCCAGCAGCTTAGAGAGGGGGGGGCTGGGTTCACCCCTCCACTTT,CASSLERGGLGSPLHF
-,TRBJ2-1,TRBV7-2,-,TGTGCCAGCAGCTTAGGCGAGGCAGAGACTGAGCAGTTCTTC,CASSLGEAETEQFF
-,TRBJ2-7,TRBV28,-,TGTGCCAGCGCCAAGGGGCCTTCCTACGAGCAGTACTTC,CASAKGPSYEQYF
-,TRBJ1-4,TRBV7-2,once,TGTGCCAGCAGCTTAGCCGGGGGGGAAAAACTGTTTTTT,CASSLAGGEKLFF
-,TRBJ2-7,TRBV6-5,-,TGTGCCAGCAGTTACAGACTAGATTTCTACGAGCAGTACTTC,CASSYRLDFYEQYF
-,TRBJ2-7,TRBV18,-,TGTGCCAGCTCCCCACAGGCCGGGGACGAGCAGTACTTC,CASSPQAGDEQYF
TRBD1,TRBJ2-2,TRBV5-1,-,TGCGCCAGCAGCTTTCCGACAGGGTCCGATCTTCCCACCGGGGAGCTGTTTTTT,CASSFPTGSDLPTGELFF
-,TRBJ2-7,TRBV6-1,-,TGTGCCAGCAGTGAACACGGGACAAAGGACGAGCAGTACTTC,CASSEHGTKDEQYF
-,TRBJ1-2,TRBV7-9,-,TGTGCCAGCAGCTTACCAGGGGATGGCTACACCTTC,CASSLPGDGYTF
-,TRBJ1-2,TRBV10-2,-,TGCGCCAGCAGTGCATCCGGAGACTATGGCTACACCTTC,CASSASGDYGYTF
-,TRBJ2-2,TRBV6-2/TRBV6-3,-,TGTGCCAGCAGCACAGACGGCCACGGGGAGCTGTTTTTT,CASSTDGHGELFF
-,TRBJ2-1,TRBV12-5,-,TGTGCTAGTGGTTTGTGGTCAGGCAGCTCCTACAATGAGCAGTTCTTC,CASGLWSGSSYNEQFF
TRBD1,TRBJ2-5,TRBV5-1,once,TGCGCCAGCAGCGGCCGGGACAGGGGGCAGGAGACCCAGTACTTC,CASSGRDRGQETQYF
TRBD2,TRBJ2-3,TRBV24-1,-,TGTGCCACCAGTGATTCCCTCGGTAGCGGGAGTACAGATACGCAGTATTTT,CATSDSLGSGSTDTQYF
-,TRBJ2-5,TRBV10-3,-,TGTGCCATCAGCCCTACGGACACTGCCGCGACCCAGTACTTC,CAISPTDTAATQYF
-,TRBJ2-7,TRBV5-1,-,TGCGCCAGCAGCTTTGCGGGAACACTCTACGAGCAGTACTTC,CASSFAGTLYEQYF
TRBD2,TRBJ2-3,TRBV11-2,few,TGTGCCAGCAGCCTAGCGGAGGGAGATACGCAGTATTTT,CASSLAEGDTQYF